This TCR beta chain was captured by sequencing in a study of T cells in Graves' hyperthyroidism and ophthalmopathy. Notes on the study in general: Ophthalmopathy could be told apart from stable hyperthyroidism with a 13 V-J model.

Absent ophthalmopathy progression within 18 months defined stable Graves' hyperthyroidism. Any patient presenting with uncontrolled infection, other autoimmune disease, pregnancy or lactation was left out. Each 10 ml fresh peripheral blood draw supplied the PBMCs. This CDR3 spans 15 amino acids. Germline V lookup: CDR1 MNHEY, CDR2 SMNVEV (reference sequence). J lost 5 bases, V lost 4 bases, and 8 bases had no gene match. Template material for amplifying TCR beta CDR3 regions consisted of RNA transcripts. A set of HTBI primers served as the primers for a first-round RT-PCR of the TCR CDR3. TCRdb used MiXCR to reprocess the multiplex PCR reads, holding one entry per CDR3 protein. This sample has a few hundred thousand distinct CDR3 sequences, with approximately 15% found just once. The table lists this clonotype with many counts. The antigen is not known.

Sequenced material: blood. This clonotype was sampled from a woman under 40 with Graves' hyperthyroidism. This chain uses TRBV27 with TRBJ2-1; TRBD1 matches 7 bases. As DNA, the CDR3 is TGTGCCAGCAGTTCCACGACAGGGTGGGACAATGAGCAGTTCTTC. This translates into CASSSTTGWDNEQFF.